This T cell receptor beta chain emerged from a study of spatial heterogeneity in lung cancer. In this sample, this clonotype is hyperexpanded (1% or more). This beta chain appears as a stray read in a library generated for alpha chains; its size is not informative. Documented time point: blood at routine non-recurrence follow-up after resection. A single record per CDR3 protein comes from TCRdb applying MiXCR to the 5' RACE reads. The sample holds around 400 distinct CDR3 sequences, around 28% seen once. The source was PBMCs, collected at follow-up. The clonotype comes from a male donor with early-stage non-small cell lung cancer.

The CDR3, as DNA: TGTGCCAGCAGTGCCGACAGGGTATTCTCCTACGAGCAGTACTTC. Its protein product is CASSADRVFSYEQYF. The chain is built from TRBV12-3 or TRBV12-4 and TRBJ2-7, with 7 bases aligning to TRBD1. The CDR3 loop spans 15 amino acids. The junction had 7 bases not matched to a gene; V was cut back by 5 bases and J by 0 bases.